A single T cell receptor beta chain is shown here with its context. Germline CDR1 and CDR2: SGHNT and YYREEE (reference sequence). The CDR3 is 16 amino acids. The V gene end was trimmed by 9 bases and the J gene end by 4 bases; junction bases not matched to a gene: 11. The data are from a study of blood T cell repertoires in COVID-19. Study details: PBMCs, B-cell-depleted T cells, or T cells provided the cDNA or gDNA that made up the material.

Sequencing used immunoSEQ multiplex PCR; TCRdb keeps in-frame clones, though not all of them. The repertoire holds some 150,000 clones, with more than 75% as singletons. The chain uses TRBV5-4 and TRBJ2-2; 11 nucleotides match TRBD2. The receptor was isolated from a man between 50 and 59 years old with active COVID-19. Sequences were obtained from peripheral blood. CDR3 residues: CATAGLAGGLTGELFF. CDR3 coding DNA: TGTGCCACCGCTGGCCTAGCGGGGGGCCTCACCGGGGAGCTGTTTTTT.